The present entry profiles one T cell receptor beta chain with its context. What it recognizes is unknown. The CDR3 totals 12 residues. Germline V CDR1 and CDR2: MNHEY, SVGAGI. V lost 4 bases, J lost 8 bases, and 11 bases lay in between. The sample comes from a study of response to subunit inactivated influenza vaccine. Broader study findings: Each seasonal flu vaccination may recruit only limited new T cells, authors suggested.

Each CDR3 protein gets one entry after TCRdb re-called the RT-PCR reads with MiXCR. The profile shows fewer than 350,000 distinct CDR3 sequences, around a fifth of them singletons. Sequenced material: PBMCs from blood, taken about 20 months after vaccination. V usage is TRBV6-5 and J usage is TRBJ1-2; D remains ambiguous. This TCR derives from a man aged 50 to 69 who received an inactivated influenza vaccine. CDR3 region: CASSSGQAGYTF. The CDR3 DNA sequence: TGTGCCAGCAGTTCTGGCCAAGCCGGCTACACCTTC.